One sample yielded the 9 T cell receptor beta chains listed below, sequenced in a study of control samples from healthy donors and cancer patients. The table came from immunoSEQ multiplex PCR; TCRdb's copy has only in-frame clones and leaves some out. The data show tens of thousands of clones, with roughly 90% seen just once and 7.2% held by the top ten. Sample: blood. The receptors derive from a man aged 50-60 years in good health.

About this clone: One end of the junction varies from germline; a read error may be responsible. CDR3 coding DNA: TGCGCCAGCACCGATACGCAGTATTTT. As protein: CASTDTQYF. The chain carries TRBV23-1 and TRBJ2-3; no reliable D call. TRBV23-1 is an ORF, with its function uncertain. The CDR3 has 9 residues.

This clone was seen only once. V is TRBV14 and J is TRBJ2-1, with TRBD2 as a possible D gene (6 bases). The V end lost 2 bases, the J end lost 4 bases, and 6 bases lay between the germline ends. CDR1 is SGHDN and CDR2 is FVKESK in the germline V gene. There are 13 residues in the CDR3. CDR3 loop: CASSQRGYNEQFF. CDR3 nucleotides: TGTGCCAGCAGCCAACGGGGGTACAATGAGCAGTTCTTC.

V and J are TRBV3-1 (or the pseudogene TRBV3-2) and TRBJ1-4; D is unresolved. With 4 bases removed from V and 0 bases from J, the gap between germline ends came to 9 bases. CDR3 length: 15 residues. Germline CDR1 and CDR2: LGHDT and YNNKEL (reference sequence). The CDR3 is CASSRDLATNEKLFF. The DNA for the CDR3 is TGTGCCAGCAGCCGGGATCTTGCAACTAATGAAAAACTGTTTTTT.

This clone was recorded only once. V gene TRBV29-1 combines with J gene TRBJ1-2; 9 nucleotides align to TRBD1. Germline V gene lookup returns CDR1 SQVTM and CDR2 ANQGSEA. V was pared by 6 bases and J by 4 bases, with 3 bases of the junction left unmatched. The CDR3 loop spans 12 amino acids. CDR3 DNA: TGCAGCGTAGGACAGGGGTTCTATGGCTACACCTTC. It codes for CSVGQGFYGYTF.

The rearrangement uses TRBV6-2 or TRBV6-3 and TRBJ1-2; 9 bases map to TRBD1. Germline trimming cut 6 bases from V and 2 bases from J; bases unmatched to any gene: 16. Germline V gene lookup returns CDR1 MNHEY and CDR2 SVGEGT. The CDR3 is made up of 18 amino acids. The CDR3 DNA sequence: TGTGCCAGCAGACCTCCCGGGACAGGGATCCCTTCGAACTATGGCTACACCTTC. Protein: CASRPPGTGIPSNYGYTF.

The chain links TRBV12-3 or TRBV12-4 to TRBJ1-2; D uncertain. V dropped 3 bases and J dropped 4 bases, with 9 bases sitting between them. CDR3 size: 13 residues. The CDR3 nucleotides are TGTGCCAGCAGTTTGGAGGCCCTCTATGGCTACACCTTC. This gives the protein CASSLEALYGYTF.

The chain uses TRBV7-2 and TRBJ1-4; D is unclear. V was clipped by 1 base and J by 6 bases, with 6 bases between them. The V gene's germline CDR1 is SGHTA and CDR2 FQGNSA. The CDR3 covers 13 residues. In DNA, the CDR3 is TGTGCCAGCAGCTTAGGACCGGATGAAAAACTGTTTTTT. Amino acids: CASSLGPDEKLFF.

V usage is TRBV19 and J usage is TRBJ2-5, with no clear D. This CDR3 spans 13 amino acids. The germline gives CDR1 LNHDA, CDR2 SQIVND (reference sequence). Trimming took off 8 bases at V and 2 bases at J, with 12 bases between the two ends. The CDR3 DNA reads as TGTGCCAGTCGTCTCCCCGGTCAAGAGACCCAGTACTTC. Protein sequence: CASRLPGQETQYF.

V and J are TRBV7-6 and TRBJ2-2; 8 bases line up with TRBD1. J lost 5 bases, V lost 4 bases, and 6 bases had no gene match. Germline loops: CDR1 SGHVS, CDR2 FNYEAQ. The CDR3 extends over 15 amino acids. The CDR3, as DNA: TGTGCCAGCAGCTCGACAGGGGTCGAGACCGGGGAGCTGTTTTTT. Translation: CASSSTGVETGELFF.